Listed below are T cell receptor beta chains from one sample, sequenced in a study of T cells in Graves' hyperthyroidism and ophthalmopathy. TCRdb re-called the multiplex PCR reads through MiXCR, storing one row per CDR3 protein. The sample includes 400,000 to 500,000 distinct CDR3 sequences, around 15% of them seen just once. Sequencing was performed on blood. The source of these receptors is a woman in her late teens or twenties with Graves' hyperthyroidism. Both conserved end residues are part of each CDR3.

TRBJ2-1 TRBV24-1 CATSGRTGGLVEQFF
TRBJ2-1 TRBV29-1 CSGELGVNNEQFF
TRBJ1-2 TRBV30 CAWTGAGYGYTF
TRBJ1-6 TRBV6-1 CASSPWDRESPLHF
TRBJ1-5 TRBV12-3/TRBV12-4 CASSLTMGGKPQHF
TRBJ1-1 TRBV27 CASSFRGNTKAFF
TRBJ2-7 TRBV18 CASSPVAGPYEQYF
TRBJ2-7 TRBV6-2/TRBV6-3 CASRPEPGLKPSRSYEQYF
TRBJ1-2 TRBV12-3/TRBV12-4 CASSLWQGNGYTF
TRBJ2-7 TRBV28 CASSQGVGVGGGLAGGISYEQYF
TRBJ1-1 TRBV28 CASRTEGMLNTEAFF
TRBJ1-2 TRBV10-3 CAISKSDGYGYTF
TRBJ2-2 TRBV13 CASSPAGQTTGELFF
TRBJ1-2 TRBV10-3 CAISEREADYGYTF
TRBJ1-4 TRBV6-1 CASSEWGGGSEKLFF
TRBJ2-3 TRBV28 CASSSPTVLTDTQYF
TRBJ2-1 TRBV6-1 CASSYSLLTSGSGYNEQFF
TRBJ2-1 TRBV20-1 CSAMDGRELDEQFF
TRBJ2-1 TRBV29-1 CSVEVVAGAGYEQFF
TRBJ1-3 TRBV15 CATRGVGSGNTIYF
TRBJ2-2 TRBV2 CASSPPGQGAFTGELFF
TRBJ2-5 TRBV14 CASSQDRRGRPETQYF
TRBJ2-3 TRBV6-9 CASSYGLAGGRDTQYF
TRBJ2-3 TRBV11-2 CASSLDTGPGSPDTQYF
TRBJ2-1 TRBV7-9 CASSSPRYEQFF
TRBJ2-5 TRBV14 CASSQGQGWETQYF
TRBJ2-1 TRBV12-3/TRBV12-4 CASSLGLAGLENEQFF
TRBJ2-1 TRBV14 CASSQGAGRVNNEQFF